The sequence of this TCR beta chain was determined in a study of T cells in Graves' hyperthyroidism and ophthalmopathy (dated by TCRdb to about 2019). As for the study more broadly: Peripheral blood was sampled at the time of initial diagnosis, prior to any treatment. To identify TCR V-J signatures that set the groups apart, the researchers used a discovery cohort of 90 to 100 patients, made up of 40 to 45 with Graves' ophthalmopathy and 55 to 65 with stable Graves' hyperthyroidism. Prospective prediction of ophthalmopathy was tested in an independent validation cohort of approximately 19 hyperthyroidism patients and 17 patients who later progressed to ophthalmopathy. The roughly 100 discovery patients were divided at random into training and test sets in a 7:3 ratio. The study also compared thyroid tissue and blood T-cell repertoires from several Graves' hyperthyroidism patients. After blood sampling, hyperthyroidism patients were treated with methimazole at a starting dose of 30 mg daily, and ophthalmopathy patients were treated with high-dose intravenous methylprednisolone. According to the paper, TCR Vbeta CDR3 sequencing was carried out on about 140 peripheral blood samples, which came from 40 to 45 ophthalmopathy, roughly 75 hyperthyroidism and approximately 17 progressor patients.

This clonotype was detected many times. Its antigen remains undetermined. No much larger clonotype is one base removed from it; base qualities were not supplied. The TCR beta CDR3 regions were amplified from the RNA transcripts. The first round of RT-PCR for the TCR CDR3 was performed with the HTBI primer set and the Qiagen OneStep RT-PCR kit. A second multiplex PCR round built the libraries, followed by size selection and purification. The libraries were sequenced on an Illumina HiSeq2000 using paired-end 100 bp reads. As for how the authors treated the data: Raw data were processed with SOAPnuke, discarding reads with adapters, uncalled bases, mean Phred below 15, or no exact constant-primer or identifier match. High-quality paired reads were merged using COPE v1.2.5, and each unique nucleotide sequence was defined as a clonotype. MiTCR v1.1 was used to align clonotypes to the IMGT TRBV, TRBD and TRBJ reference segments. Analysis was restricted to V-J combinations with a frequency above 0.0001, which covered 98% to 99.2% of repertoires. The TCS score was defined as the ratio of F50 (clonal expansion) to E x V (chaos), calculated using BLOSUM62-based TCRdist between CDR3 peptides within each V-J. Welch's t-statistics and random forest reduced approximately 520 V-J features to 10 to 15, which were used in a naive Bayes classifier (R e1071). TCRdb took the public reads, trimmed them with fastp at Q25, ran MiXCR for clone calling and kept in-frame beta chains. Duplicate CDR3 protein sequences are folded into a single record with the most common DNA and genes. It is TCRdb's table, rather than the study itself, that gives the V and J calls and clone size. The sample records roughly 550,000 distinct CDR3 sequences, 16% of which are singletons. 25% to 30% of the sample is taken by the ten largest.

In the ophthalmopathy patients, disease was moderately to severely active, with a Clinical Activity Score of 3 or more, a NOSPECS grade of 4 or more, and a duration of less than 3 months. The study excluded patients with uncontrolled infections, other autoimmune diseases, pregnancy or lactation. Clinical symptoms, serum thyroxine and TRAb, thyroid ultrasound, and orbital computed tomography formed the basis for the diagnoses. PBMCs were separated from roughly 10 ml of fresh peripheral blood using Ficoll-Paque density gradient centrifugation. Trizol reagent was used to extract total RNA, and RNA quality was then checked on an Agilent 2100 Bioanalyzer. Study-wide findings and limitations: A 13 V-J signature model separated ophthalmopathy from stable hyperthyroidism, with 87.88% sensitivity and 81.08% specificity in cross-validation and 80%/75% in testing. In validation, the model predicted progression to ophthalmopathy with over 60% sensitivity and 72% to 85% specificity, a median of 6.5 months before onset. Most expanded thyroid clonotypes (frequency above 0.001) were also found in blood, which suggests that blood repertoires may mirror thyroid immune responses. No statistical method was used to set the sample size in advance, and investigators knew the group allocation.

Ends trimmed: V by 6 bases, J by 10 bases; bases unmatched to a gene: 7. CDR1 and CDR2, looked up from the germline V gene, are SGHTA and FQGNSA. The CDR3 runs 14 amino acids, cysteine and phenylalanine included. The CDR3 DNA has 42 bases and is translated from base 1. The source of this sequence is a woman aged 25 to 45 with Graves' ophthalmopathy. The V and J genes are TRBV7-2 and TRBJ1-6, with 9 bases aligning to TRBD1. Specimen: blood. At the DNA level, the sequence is TGTGCCAGCAGTCTACAGGGGGCAGGATCACCCCTCCACTTT. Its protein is CASSLQGAGSPLHF.